This T cell receptor beta chain stems from a study of T cell changes during pregnancy in multiple sclerosis. Germline V gene sequence: CDR1 SNHLY, CDR2 FYNNEI. This CDR3 has 14 residues. V was shortened by 1 base and J by 4 bases, with 10 bases between the two germline ends. The data were produced by immunoSEQ multiplex PCR, yet TCRdb's version contains in-frame clones alone and is incomplete. The sample lists some 48,000 clones; around 91% were seen once. This clonotype originated in a female donor with multiple sclerosis, enrolled in a pregnancy study. The material was CD8+ T cells from peripheral blood mononuclear cells, obtained in the second trimester of pregnancy. The chain carries TRBV2 and TRBJ1-1; D is undetermined. The CDR3 DNA reads as TGTGCCAGCAGTGAAGGTATCCCAGGCACTGAAGCTTTCTTT. Amino acid sequence: CASSEGIPGTEAFF.